A selection of T cell receptor beta chains follows, all from one sample in a study of cytomegalovirus exposure and HLA in healthy donors. Clones were read by immunoSEQ multiplex PCR, and TCRdb kept only the in-frame ones, dropping some. The table shows 150,000 or so clones, with about 85% occurring only once. Sample: PBMCs. The receptors derive from a man aged 50 to 60 in good health and CMV-seropositive. Both conserved end residues are part of each CDR3. The D gene is left open where the match is weak. Expanded clones get a size class; other rows say once, few or many, or leave the size out.

D: .
V: TRBV5-4
size: .
J: TRBJ1-1
CDR3: CASSPILRVMNTEAFF
DNA: TGTGCCAGCAGTCCGATACTGAGGGTGATGAACACTGAAGCTTTCTTT

D: TRBD1
V: TRBV7-7
size: .
J: TRBJ2-2
CDR3: CASSLAGGTGGTGELFF
DNA: TGTGCTAGCAGCTTAGCTGGCGGGACAGGGGGCACCGGGGAGCTGTTTTTT

D: .
V: TRBV2
size: .
J: TRBJ1-1
CDR3: CASRAENTEAFF
DNA: TGTGCCAGCAGGGCGGAAAACACTGAAGCTTTCTTT

D: TRBD1
V: TRBV5-8
size: .
J: TRBJ2-5
CDR3: CASSWGTGVETQYF
DNA: TGTGCCAGCAGCTGGGGGACAGGGGTAGAGACCCAGTACTTC

D: .
V: TRBV18
size: .
J: TRBJ1-5
CDR3: CASSPRQHDLNQPQHF
DNA: TGTGCCAGCTCACCCCGACAGCATGATTTGAATCAGCCCCAGCATTTT

D: .
V: TRBV6-1
size: .
J: TRBJ1-2
CDR3: CASSERQPYGYTF
DNA: TGTGCCAGCAGTGAACGACAGCCCTATGGCTACACCTTC

D: TRBD2
V: TRBV28
size: .
J: TRBJ2-7
CDR3: CASSSSGRGREQYF
DNA: TGTGCCAGCAGTTCCAGCGGGAGGGGGCGCGAGCAGTACTTC

D: TRBD1
V: TRBV28
size: .
J: TRBJ2-7
CDR3: CASLQPGTGKRYEQYF
DNA: TGTGCCAGCTTACAGCCTGGGACAGGGAAAAGGTACGAGCAGTACTTC

D: .
V: TRBV5-4
size: .
J: TRBJ2-3
CDR3: CASSWSGGFTDTQYF
DNA: TGTGCCAGCAGCTGGAGTGGTGGGTTCACAGATACGCAGTATTTT

D: TRBD1
V: TRBV19
size: .
J: TRBJ2-1
CDR3: CASSMRQGAYNEQFF
DNA: TGTGCCAGTAGTATGCGCCAGGGGGCATACAATGAGCAGTTCTTC

D: .
V: TRBV19
size: once
J: TRBJ1-2
CDR3: CASSTGGAALRGYTF
DNA: TGTGCCAGTAGTACCGGAGGGGCAGCTCTAAGGGGCTACACCTTC

D: .
V: TRBV14
size: .
J: TRBJ2-3
CDR3: CASSHQGGRTDTQYF
DNA: TGTGCCAGCAGCCATCAAGGGGGTCGCACAGATACGCAGTATTTT

D: .
V: TRBV28
size: .
J: TRBJ1-2
CDR3: CASSRLPGYTF
DNA: TGTGCCAGCAGTCGACTGCCCGGCTACACCTTC

D: .
V: TRBV28
size: .
J: TRBJ2-1
CDR3: CASHGQYDSGDEQFF
DNA: TGTGCCAGTCACGGACAGTACGACTCCGGCGATGAGCAGTTCTTC

D: .
V: TRBV7-3
size: .
J: TRBJ1-2
CDR3: CASSLGPVGNTF
DNA: TGTGCCAGCAGCTTAGGGCCCGTAGGTAACACCTTC

D: TRBD1
V: TRBV11-2
size: .
J: TRBJ2-7
CDR3: CASSETGYEQYF
DNA: TGTGCCAGCAGCGAGACAGGGTACGAGCAGTACTTC

D: .
V: TRBV2
size: .
J: TRBJ1-2
CDR3: CASGGLGRGYTF
DNA: TGTGCCAGCGGTGGCCTCGGTCGGGGCTACACCTTC

D: .
V: TRBV5-1
size: .
J: TRBJ1-4
CDR3: CASSLGGAEKLFF
DNA: TGCGCCAGCAGCTTAGGGGGGGCAGAAAAACTGTTTTTT

D: TRBD1
V: TRBV6-5
size: .
J: TRBJ1-2
CDR3: CASSYMDRAGYTF
DNA: TGTGCCAGCAGTTACATGGACAGGGCCGGCTACACCTTC

D: TRBD1
V: TRBV9
size: .
J: TRBJ2-1
CDR3: CASTLGGTGDNEQFF
DNA: TGTGCCAGCACCCTAGGAGGGACAGGAGACAATGAGCAGTTCTTC

D: .
V: TRBV27
size: .
J: TRBJ2-6
CDR3: CASSSLANVLTF
DNA: TGTGCCAGCAGTTCTCTCGCCAACGTCCTGACTTTC

D: TRBD1
V: TRBV19
size: .
J: TRBJ2-2
CDR3: CAIGQATNTGELFF
DNA: TGTGCCATAGGACAGGCTACGAACACCGGGGAGCTGTTTTTT

D: .
V: TRBV6-6
size: .
J: TRBJ1-4
CDR3: CASSYGQGNEKLFF
DNA: TGTGCCAGCAGTTACGGGCAGGGAAATGAAAAACTGTTTTTT

D: TRBD1
V: TRBV27
size: .
J: TRBJ1-4
CDR3: CASSVNRGPNEKLFF
DNA: TGTGCCAGCAGTGTGAACAGGGGCCCTAATGAAAAACTGTTTTTT

D: TRBD2
V: TRBV2
size: .
J: TRBJ2-1
CDR3: CASSVRLAAYNEQFF
DNA: TGTGCCAGCAGCGTGCGACTAGCGGCCTACAATGAGCAGTTCTTC

D: TRBD1
V: TRBV9
size: .
J: TRBJ2-7
CDR3: CASSLTGTVNYEQYF
DNA: TGTGCCAGCAGCCTTACCGGGACAGTGAACTACGAGCAGTACTTC

D: .
V: TRBV4-1
size: .
J: TRBJ2-2
CDR3: CASSQGHHTGELFF
DNA: TGCGCCAGCAGCCAAGGGCATCACACCGGGGAGCTGTTTTTT

D: .
V: TRBV28
size: .
J: TRBJ1-5
CDR3: CASSVGGSRQPQHF
DNA: TGTGCCAGCAGTGTCGGGGGGAGTCGACAGCCCCAGCATTTT

D: .
V: TRBV7-2
size: .
J: TRBJ2-7
CDR3: CASSPPRLASEQYF
DNA: TGTGCCAGCAGCCCCCCCCGGCTAGCGAGCGAGCAGTACTTC

D: .
V: TRBV5-1
size: .
J: TRBJ1-6
CDR3: CASSFSGGGSPLHF
DNA: TGCGCCAGCAGCTTTTCCGGGGGGGGCTCACCCCTCCACTTT

D: .
V: TRBV10-1
size: .
J: TRBJ2-1
CDR3: CASSEPKGGGSYNEQFF
DNA: TGCGCCAGCAGTGAGCCGAAAGGGGGGGGCTCCTACAATGAGCAGTTCTTC

D: .
V: TRBV27
size: .
J: TRBJ2-1
CDR3: CASSLDSNNEQFF
DNA: TGTGCCAGCAGTTTGGACAGCAACAATGAGCAGTTCTTC

D: .
V: TRBV9
size: .
J: TRBJ1-6
CDR3: CASSAVSSYNSPLHF
DNA: TGTGCCAGCAGCGCTGTTAGCTCCTATAATTCACCCCTCCACTTT

D: TRBD1
V: TRBV2
size: .
J: TRBJ1-6
CDR3: CASSAKGGQPNSPLHF
DNA: TGTGCCAGCAGCGCAAAGGGGGGACAGCCTAATTCACCCCTCCACTTT

D: TRBD1
V: TRBV20-1
size: .
J: TRBJ2-7
CDR3: CSAGTGNEQYF
DNA: TGCAGTGCTGGGACAGGGAACGAGCAGTACTTC

D: .
V: TRBV14
size: .
J: TRBJ2-3
CDR3: CASSRSRVVDTQYF
DNA: TGTGCCAGCAGCCGCTCCAGGGTGGTAGATACGCAGTATTTT

D: TRBD1
V: TRBV25-1
size: .
J: TRBJ1-4
CDR3: CASSGTDLPNEKLFF
DNA: TGTGCCAGTAGCGGGACAGACCTTCCTAATGAAAAACTGTTTTTT

D: .
V: TRBV4-2
size: .
J: TRBJ2-2
CDR3: CASSQEPDTGELFF
DNA: TGTGCCAGCAGCCAAGAACCGGACACCGGGGAGCTGTTTTTT

D: TRBD1
V: TRBV29-1
size: .
J: TRBJ2-7
CDR3: CSAGDRSYEQYF
DNA: TGCAGCGCAGGGGACAGGTCCTACGAGCAGTACTTC

D: .
V: TRBV28
size: .
J: TRBJ1-5
CDR3: CASSLGARIQAF
DNA: TGTGCCAGCAGTTTAGGGGCCCGGATTCAAGCGTTT

D: TRBD1
V: TRBV7-8
size: .
J: TRBJ2-7
CDR3: CASSMRDRAFYEQYF
DNA: TGTGCCAGCAGCATGCGGGACAGGGCCTTCTACGAGCAGTACTTC

D: .
V: TRBV6-6
size: once
J: TRBJ1-1
CDR3: CASSYGPRGTEAFF
DNA: TGTGCCAGCAGTTACGGCCCGCGGGGTACTGAAGCTTTCTTT

D: TRBD1
V: TRBV7-8
size: .
J: TRBJ2-7
CDR3: CASSQGQGAREQYF
DNA: TGTGCCAGCAGCCAGGGACAGGGGGCGAGGGAGCAGTACTTC

D: .
V: TRBV6-6
size: .
J: TRBJ2-5
CDR3: CASSYSMRETQYF
DNA: TGTGCCAGCAGTTACTCGATGCGGGAGACCCAGTACTTC

D: TRBD2
V: TRBV28
size: .
J: TRBJ2-2
CDR3: CASSLWGGAGELFF
DNA: TGTGCCAGCAGTTTATGGGGGGGGGCCGGGGAGCTGTTTTTT

D: .
V: TRBV2
size: .
J: TRBJ1-2
CDR3: CASTRDVRGYGYTF
DNA: TGTGCCAGCACCCGGGATGTCCGAGGCTATGGCTACACCTTC

D: TRBD2
V: TRBV30
size: .
J: TRBJ2-5
CDR3: CAWSIGTSVGETQYF
DNA: TGTGCCTGGAGTATAGGGACTAGCGTTGGGGAGACCCAGTACTTC

D: .
V: TRBV28
size: .
J: TRBJ1-3
CDR3: CASTPSGQYSGNTIYF
DNA: TGTGCCAGCACCCCTTCGGGACAATACTCTGGAAACACCATATATTTT

D: .
V: TRBV11-1
size: .
J: TRBJ2-7
CDR3: CASSQWSEQYF
DNA: TGTGCCAGCAGCCAGTGGAGCGAGCAGTACTTC

D: TRBD1
V: TRBV10-3
size: few
J: TRBJ2-7
CDR3: CAIRGQGVSYEQYF
DNA: TGTGCCATCAGGGGACAGGGGGTCTCCTACGAGCAGTACTTC

D: TRBD2
V: TRBV15
size: .
J: TRBJ2-7
CDR3: CATSRERTSGYYEQYF
DNA: TGTGCCACCAGCAGAGAGAGGACTAGCGGATACTACGAGCAGTACTTC

D: .
V: TRBV11-1
size: .
J: TRBJ2-3
CDR3: CASSHGLQGEADTQYF
DNA: TGTGCCAGCAGCCACGGTCTACAGGGAGAGGCAGATACGCAGTATTTT

D: .
V: TRBV19
size: .
J: TRBJ1-6
CDR3: CASSETGMDSPLHF
DNA: TGTGCCAGTAGCGAAACAGGGATGGATTCACCCCTCCACTTT

D: .
V: TRBV19
size: .
J: TRBJ2-1
CDR3: CASSQSGQPPNEQFF
DNA: TGTGCCAGTAGTCAAAGCGGTCAACCTCCCAATGAGCAGTTCTTC

D: TRBD1
V: TRBV10-3
size: .
J: TRBJ1-3
CDR3: CAISEAGGRNTIYF
DNA: TGTGCCATCAGTGAGGCAGGGGGAAGGAACACCATATATTTT

D: .
V: TRBV6-5
size: .
J: TRBJ1-1
CDR3: CASGGELTNTEAFF
DNA: TGTGCCAGCGGGGGCGAGCTAACGAACACTGAAGCTTTCTTT